The 4 T cell receptor beta chains presented below share a single source sample, sequenced in a study of blood T cell repertoires in COVID-19. Method: immunoSEQ multiplex PCR; TCRdb's copy keeps in-frame clones and lacks some. The table includes hundreds of thousands of clones, approximately 91% detected once. Sequencing used PBMCs or T cells enriched from blood (not recorded which). The receptors come from a woman between 40 and 50 years old with acute COVID-19.

V is TRBV5-4 and J is TRBJ2-4; D might be TRBD1 (5 bases). V was trimmed by 4 bases and J by 1 base, leaving 15 bases between them. This CDR3 has 16 residues. Germline CDR1 reads SGHNT; CDR2 reads YYREEE (reference sequence). The DNA for the CDR3 is TGTGCCAGCAGCCTGGATCCCCAGGGTGCCAAAAACATTCAGTACTTC. This gives the protein CASSLDPQGAKNIQYF.

The chain couples TRBV6-5 to TRBJ1-2, with a possible D match to TRBD1 (5 bases). Germline lookup yields CDR1 MNHEY and CDR2 SVGAGI. V gave up 9 bases and J gave up 5 bases, with 16 bases separating them. This CDR3 spans 13 amino acids. The chain's CDR3 is CASVNSGIYGYTF. The CDR3 DNA follows: TGTGCCAGTGTGAACTCAGGGATATATGGCTACACCTTC.

The CDR3 sequence is CASSQSTGGQPQHF. As DNA, the CDR3 is TGCGCCAGCAGTCAATCGACCGGGGGTCAGCCCCAGCATTTT. The rearrangement links TRBV23-1 to TRBJ1-5, with D maybe TRBD1 (5 bases). TRBV23-1 is identified as an open reading frame with a role that is uncertain. V was cut by 0 bases and J by 6 bases, with 9 bases left in between. The CDR3 runs to 14 residues.

The genes are TRBV3-1 (or the pseudogene TRBV3-2) and TRBJ1-2, with D perhaps matching TRBD1 (5 bases). Germline values: CDR1 LGHDT, CDR2 YNNKEL (reference sequence). The CDR3 is made up of 13 amino acids. Deletions cut 7 bases from V and 6 bases from J, with 15 bases between. CDR3 region: CASTPGGWDGYTF. CDR3 nucleotide sequence: TGTGCCAGCACCCCGGGGGGGTGGGATGGCTACACCTTC.